Below are 30 T cell receptor beta chains sequenced from a single sample in a study of blood T cell repertoires in COVID-19 (dated by TCRdb to 2020 to 2022). The library was obtained by the immunoSEQ multiplex PCR assay. TCRdb obtained this table from immuneACCESS and retained in-frame rearrangements with V and J assigned. These tables miss some clones; where compared with another copy, unresolved V genes account for less than half of the shortfall, and the remainder is unexplained. The sample yields fewer than 90,000 clones; 90% to 95% were counted once. Together, the top ten hold about 4.5% of the sample. The sample consisted of peripheral blood. The source of these receptors is a human donor with active COVID-19. The donor label of this sample is uncertain.

The chain combines TRBV11-2 with TRBJ2-7, with TRBD2 matching over 9 bases. From germline, CDR1 is SGHAT and CDR2 FQNNGV. The CDR3 runs to 15 residues. The J segment lost 9 bases and the V segment lost 6 bases, leaving 15 bases of the junction unmatched. CDR3 sequence (DNA): TGTGCCAGCAGGGCCCTAGCGGGGAAGGGTACGGGGCAGTACTTC. Its protein product is CASRALAGKGTGQYF.

V gene TRBV27 combines with J gene TRBJ2-7; 8 nucleotides match TRBD2. With 7 bases clipped from V and 5 bases from J, the junction kept 13 bases outside the gene matches. This CDR3 comprises 15 residues. Germline-derived CDR1 and CDR2 are MNHEY and SMNVEV (reference sequence). The DNA of the CDR3 is TGTGCCAGCAAACTCGCAGCGGGAGTCCCCCACGAGCAGTACTTC. It specifies CASKLAAGVPHEQYF.

The CDR3 bases are TGTGCCAGCAAAATAGTGACATCGAATTTTGATACGCAGTATTTT. It specifies CASKIVTSNFDTQYF. The J gene is TRBJ2-3, the V gene TRBV6-5; D gene uncertain. Trimming shortened V by 7 bases and J by 6 bases, and 20 bases separated the two germline ends. This CDR3 comprises 15 residues. Germline V gene data show CDR1 as MNHEY and CDR2 as SVGAGI.

This sequence joins TRBV11-3 and TRBJ1-6, with 7 bases aligning to TRBD1. The CDR3 is made up of 15 amino acids. V shed 4 bases, J shed 7 bases, and the junction held 7 bases outside the gene matches. The germline V gene encodes CDR1 SGHNT and CDR2 YENEEA. CDR3 sequence reads: CASSSRGTENSPLHF. CDR3 nucleotide sequence: TGTGCCAGCAGCTCCCGGGGGACAGAAAATTCACCCCTCCACTTT. Full variable domain (remainder filled in from reference TRBV11-3 and TRBJ1-6): EAGVVQSPRYKIIEKKQPVAFWCNPISGHNTLYWYLQNLGQGPELLIRYENEEAVDDSQLPKDRFSAERLKGVDSTLKIQPAELGDSAVYLCASSSRGTENSPLHFGNGTRLTVT.

The V call is TRBV5-3, the J call TRBJ2-7, with 9 positions matching TRBD1. TRBV5-3 is an open reading frame whose function is uncertain. CDR3 length: 14 residues. V lost 3 bases and J lost 4; bases outside the gene matches: 5. The CDR3 region is CARSSGTGKYEQYF. The CDR3 nucleotides are TGTGCCAGAAGCTCCGGGACAGGGAAGTACGAGCAGTACTTC.

This clone was counted a single time. CDR3 bases: TGTGCCACCAGCGGTCACCAGGGACTTAATGCCGAGCAGTACTTC. The encoded protein is CATSGHQGLNAEQYF. The chain links TRBV15 to TRBJ2-7; TRBD2 is a possible D gene (6 bases). V was clipped by 5 bases and J by 6 bases, with 20 bases between them. Germline CDR1 reads LNHNV; CDR2 reads YYDKDF (reference sequence). The CDR3 consists of 15 residues.

J is TRBJ2-5 and V is TRBV18; D not certain. V was cut by 0 bases and J by 5 bases, with 10 bases left in between. This CDR3 comprises 14 residues. Germline-derived CDR1 and CDR2 are KGHSH and LQKENI. Here the CDR3 reads CASSPPPGRETQYF. The CDR3 region has the DNA TGTGCCAGCTCACCACCGCCGGGTCGGGAGACCCAGTACTTC.

This rearrangement joins TRBV6-5 to TRBJ1-3; D may be TRBD1 (6 bases). V lost 3 bases, J lost 3 bases, and 12 bases lay in between. The CDR3 runs 15 residues. Germline V gives CDR1 MNHEY, CDR2 SVGAGI. CDR3 in amino acids: CASSYRGASGNTIYF. The CDR3 DNA reads TGTGCCAGCAGTTATCGGGGGGCGAGTGGAAACACCATATATTTT.

This chain joins TRBV11-3 and TRBJ2-2; 9 nucleotides match TRBD1. Trimming at V came to 7 bases and at J to 3 bases, leaving 9 bases not matched to a gene. This CDR3 spans 16 amino acids. Germline V gives CDR1 SGHNT, CDR2 YENEEA. The CDR3 region is CASNNHRGRDTGELFF. In DNA, the CDR3 is TGTGCCAGCAACAACCACAGGGGGCGGGACACCGGGGAGCTGTTTTTT.

This clone appeared once. J is TRBJ2-5 and V is TRBV9; D uncertain. The CDR3 has 13 residues. The V gene lost 0 bases and the J gene lost 2 bases, with 5 bases spanning the gap. Germline CDR1 and CDR2: SGDLS and YYNGEE. The CDR3: CASSVGQQETQYF. DNA for the CDR3: TGTGCCAGCAGCGTAGGGCAACAAGAGACCCAGTACTTC. The variable domain in full, completed from reference TRBV9 and TRBJ2-5, reads DSGVTQTPKHLITATGQRVTLRCSPRSGDLSVYWYQQSLDQGLQFLIQYYNGEERAKGNILERFSAQQFPDLHSELNLSSLELGDSALYFCASSVGQQETQYFGPGTRLLVL.

V usage is TRBV6-6 and J usage is TRBJ2-6, with D possibly TRBD2 on 5 matching bases. Germline V CDR1 and CDR2: MNHNY, SVGAGI (reference sequence). Trimming removed 4 bases at V and 0 bases at J, with 7 bases between. This CDR3 comprises 15 residues. In DNA, the CDR3 is TGTGCCAGCAGTTGGGCGGGCTCTGGGGCCAACGTCCTGACTTTC. It yields the protein CASSWAGSGANVLTF.

The gene calls are TRBV7-9 and TRBJ1-4; TRBD1 might be the D (5 bases). The CDR3 is 14 amino acids. From germline, CDR1 is SEHNR and CDR2 FQNEAQ (reference sequence). V was trimmed by 1 base and J by 7 bases, leaving 10 bases between them. Here the CDR3 DNA reads TGTGCCAGCAGCTTAGGGGGCGGCTTTGAAAAACTGTTTTTT. Residues: CASSLGGGFEKLFF.

The chain joins TRBV27 to TRBJ1-5, with a weak D call TRBD1 (6 bases). Germline loops: CDR1 MNHEY, CDR2 SMNVEV (reference sequence). The ends were cut back, 4 bases at V and 3 bases at J, with 10 bases in the middle. The length of the CDR3 is 14 residues. The CDR3 DNA reads TGTGCCAGCAGTTCTGGACAGATCAATCAGCCCCAGCATTTT. Its translation is CASSSGQINQPQHF.

In nucleotides, the CDR3 is TGTGCCAGCAGTTATGGACAGGGCAACTATGGCTACACCTTC. It yields the protein CASSYGQGNYGYTF. This chain connects TRBV27 to TRBJ1-2; 8 positions match TRBD1. CDR1 is MNHEY, CDR2 SMNVEV, per germline (reference sequence). The CDR3 sequence is 14 residues long. J was trimmed by 2 bases and V by 4 bases; bases with no gene match: 3.

This clone was counted once. The chain couples TRBV6-2 or TRBV6-3 to TRBJ2-5, with 10 bases that match TRBD2. This CDR3 region has 14 residues. Germline CDR1 MNHEY, CDR2 SVGEGT. V shed 6 bases, J shed 1 base, and the junction held 2 bases outside the gene matches. In nucleotides, the CDR3 is TGTGCCAGCAGCTGGACTAGCGGCCAAGAGACCCAGTACTTC. This translates into CASSWTSGQETQYF.

The chain carries TRBV5-1 and TRBJ2-5; TRBD2 agrees at 11 bases. Looked up from germline, CDR1 is SGHRS and CDR2 is YFSETQ. This CDR3 region has 17 residues. V lost 5 bases to trimming and J lost 3 bases; unmatched junction nucleotides: 12. CDR3 nucleotide sequence: TGCGCCAGCAGTTATACTACTAGCGGGGGCGTCAAAGAGACCCAGTACTTC. Its translation: CASSYTTSGGVKETQYF. The full variable domain, its missing parts supplied by reference TRBV5-1 and TRBJ2-5, is KAGVTQTPRYLIKTRGQQVTLSCSPISGHRSVSWYQQTPGQGLQFLFEYFSETQRNKGNFPGRFSGRQFSNSRSEMNVSTLELGDSALYLCASSYTTSGGVKETQYFGPGTRLLVL.

The chain is built from TRBV7-9 and TRBJ2-1; 14 positions agree with TRBD2. The CDR3 spans 18 residues. Per germline, CDR1 SEHNR and CDR2 FQNEAQ (reference sequence). With 4 bases clipped from V and 0 bases from J, the junction kept 5 bases outside the gene matches. CDR3 coding DNA: TGTGCCAGCAGCTCGGGACTAGCGGGGGCCAACTCCTACAATGAGCAGTTCTTC. Amino acids: CASSSGLAGANSYNEQFF.

The rearrangement links TRBV6-6 to TRBJ2-1, with 8 positions matching TRBD1. The V and J ends lost 4 bases and 3 bases, in that order; junction bases with no gene match: 2. CDR3 length equals 14 residues. Germline CDR1 is MNHNY and CDR2 is SVGAGI (reference sequence). The CDR3 reads CASSSQGGYNEQFF. In nucleotides, the CDR3 is TGTGCCAGCAGTTCACAGGGGGGCTACAATGAGCAGTTCTTC.

The chain employs TRBV9 and TRBJ2-5; 7 nucleotides agree with TRBD2. After removal of 0 bases from V and 7 bases from J, the junction contained 3 bases not matched to a gene. The CDR3 has 13 residues. Germline V gives CDR1 SGDLS, CDR2 YYNGEE. DNA for the CDR3: TGTGCCAGCAGCGTAGTCTCGGGGGGGACCCAGTACTTC. It yields the protein CASSVVSGGTQYF.

The rearrangement joins TRBV7-9 to TRBJ1-6; TRBD1 agrees at 7 bases. Germline assignment: CDR1 SEHNR and CDR2 FQNEAQ (reference sequence). This CDR3 is built from 15 residues. V dropped 8 bases and J dropped 9; count of bases not matched to a gene: 13. As DNA, the CDR3 is TGTGCCAGCCGAAACACAGGGGCCGGAGGTTCACCCCTCCACTTT. Residues: CASRNTGAGGSPLHF.

The chain carries TRBV24-1 and TRBJ2-2; a weak D match, TRBD2 (6 bases). V was cut by 2 bases and J by 7 bases, with 10 bases left in between. CDR1 and CDR2 (germline): KGHDR, SFDVKD. There are 14 residues in the CDR3. CDR3 amino acids: CATSDSGAGGELFF. CDR3 nucleotides: TGTGCCACCAGTGATTCCGGAGCGGGCGGGGAGCTGTTTTTT.

This clone was picked up one time. The chain has TRBV9 and TRBJ2-2; TRBD2 matches at 7 bases. CDR1 is SGDLS and CDR2 is YYNGEE in the germline V gene. The CDR3 has 15 amino acids. Germline trimming cut 4 bases from V and 0 bases from J; bases unmatched to any gene: 3. CDR3 in amino acids: CASSLGTTNTGELFF. The CDR3 DNA follows: TGTGCCAGCAGCTTGGGGACTACGAACACCGGGGAGCTGTTTTTT.

This chain uses TRBV14 with TRBJ2-1, with 9 bases aligning to TRBD1. The CDR3 extends over 16 amino acids. The germline gives CDR1 SGHDN, CDR2 FVKESK. J was trimmed by 7 bases and V by 4 bases; bases with no gene match: 11. CDR3 bases: TGTGCCAGCAGCCGCCCGGGACAGGGCCGGGGTAATGAGCAGTTCTTC. It specifies CASSRPGQGRGNEQFF.

The chain recombines TRBV7-2 with TRBJ2-1, with 13 bases lining up with TRBD2. Trimming took 5 bases from V and 9 from J; bases not matched to a gene: 7. The CDR3 spans 15 residues. Germline CDR1 SGHTA, CDR2 FQGNSA. The CDR3 region has the DNA TGTGCCAGCAGCCCAGGACTAGCGGGGGCTGTTGAGCAGTTCTTC. Translating gives CASSPGLAGAVEQFF.

The chain combines TRBV7-2 with TRBJ2-1, with TRBD2 identical over 12 bases. CDR3 length: 19 amino acids. The junction had 10 bases not matched to a gene; V was cut back by 4 bases and J by 0 bases. Germline V lookup: CDR1 SGHTA, CDR2 FQGNSA. This CDR3 is CASSSPGLAGGSSYNEQFF. The DNA for the CDR3 is TGTGCCAGCAGCTCGCCGGGACTAGCGGGTGGAAGCTCCTACAATGAGCAGTTCTTC.

The chain joins TRBV4-1 to TRBJ1-1; possibly TRBD1 for D (5 bases). Trimming removed 5 bases at V and 2 bases at J, with 18 bases between. This CDR3 contains 16 residues. Germline V gene sequence: CDR1 MGHRA, CDR2 YSYEKL. The CDR3 region has the DNA TGCGCCAGCAGCGACCGGGGGAAGGGGCAAAACACTGAAGCTTTCTTT. Protein: CASSDRGKGQNTEAFF.

The chain is built from TRBV7-9 and TRBJ2-7, with TRBD2 matching 10 bases. In germline, CDR1 is SEHNR, CDR2 FQNEAQ (reference sequence). V lost 4 bases to trimming and J lost 3 bases; unmatched junction nucleotides: 6. CDR3 length: 15 residues. This CDR3 is CASSWLTSGYYEQYF. The CDR3 DNA is TGTGCCAGCAGCTGGCTGACTAGCGGGTACTACGAGCAGTACTTC.

The CDR3 here is CASSPGTGDLNTEAFF. The CDR3 DNA follows: TGTGCCAGTAGTCCCGGGACAGGAGATTTGAACACTGAAGCTTTCTTT. This chain uses TRBV19 with TRBJ1-1; 8 bases are a match to TRBD1. The germline gives CDR1 LNHDA, CDR2 SQIVND (reference sequence). The CDR3 runs to 16 residues. V shed 5 bases and J 0 bases; nucleotides not matched to a gene: 8. Full variable domain (rest looked up from reference TRBV19 and TRBJ1-1): DGGITQSPKYLFRKEGQNVTLSCEQNLNHDAMYWYRQDPGQGLRLIYYSQIVNDFQKGDIAEGYSVSREKKESFPLTVTSAQKNPTAFYLCASSPGTGDLNTEAFFGQGTRLTVV.

The chain couples TRBV5-1 to TRBJ1-1; D is uncertain. The V end lost 3 bases, the J end lost 0 bases, and 15 bases lay between the germline ends. CDR1 and CDR2 (germline): SGHRS, YFSETQ. CDR3 length equals 16 residues. Here the CDR3 DNA reads TGCGCCAGCAGCTCGGAAAGGCGGGAAATGAACACTGAAGCTTTCTTT. Its protein product is CASSSERREMNTEAFF.

The chain combines TRBV27 with TRBJ2-4, with 9 positions matching TRBD1. The germline gives CDR1 MNHEY, CDR2 SMNVEV (reference sequence). The CDR3 is made up of 14 amino acids. The junction had 7 bases not matched to a gene; V was cut back by 6 bases and J by 7 bases. The CDR3 is CASSKQGARNIQYF. CDR3 sequence (DNA): TGTGCCAGCAGCAAACAGGGGGCGAGGAACATTCAGTACTTC.